Shown below are 32 T cell receptor beta chains from a single sample sequenced in a study of beta chain features in type 1 diabetes. Since all of the isolated RNA was reverse transcribed, expressed TCRB transcripts were what got sequenced. Method: immunoSEQ multiplex PCR; TCRdb's copy keeps in-frame clones and lacks some. Of approximately 170,000 clones in the sample, approximately 8.1% are singletons; the top ten hold under 0.55%. Findings and caveats of the study: Shortening that was moderate but significant affected the TCRB CDR3s of Type 1 diabetes patients in all four CD4+ subsets.

No antigens are known for them. Material for sequencing was central memory CD4+ T cells from blood. The receptors here all came from a man younger than 30 with type 1 diabetes.

The rearrangement joins TRBV4-3 to TRBJ2-3, with a possible D match to TRBD2 (6 bases). The CDR3 length is 15 residues. CDR1 LGHNA and CDR2 YSLEER come from the germline V gene. V was shortened by 5 bases and J by 6 bases, with 18 bases between the two germline ends. CDR3 sequence: CASSSLVGGSDTQYF. In DNA, the CDR3 is TGCGCCAGCAGCTCGCTTGTGGGGGGATCCGATACGCAGTATTTT.

This chain uses TRBV10-3 with TRBJ1-1; the D gene is possibly TRBD1 (5 bases). The germline gives CDR1 ENHRY, CDR2 SYGVKD. The CDR3 runs 11 residues. Trimming cost V 8 bases and J 1 base, with 5 bases left between them. CDR3 sequence (DNA): TGTGCCATCGGACAGAACACTGAAGCTTTCTTT. This gives the protein CAIGQNTEAFF.

Here the CDR3 reads CATRPGDSGNTIYF. DNA for the CDR3: TGTGCCACCAGACCGGGGGACTCTGGAAACACCATATATTTT. This chain joins TRBV15 and TRBJ1-3, with D possibly being TRBD1 (5 bases). The CDR3 sequence is 14 residues long. Germline V lookup: CDR1 LNHNV, CDR2 YYDKDF (reference sequence). V shed 6 bases and J shed 0 bases, with 9 bases lying between them.

A note on this clone: Other nucleotide sequences in the sample specify the same CDR3. The chain is built from TRBV18 and TRBJ1-5; the D gene is possibly TRBD1 (5 bases). The CDR3 runs to 15 residues. Germline V CDR1 and CDR2: KGHSH, LQKENI. V was cut by 2 bases and J by 0 bases, with 8 bases left in between. The CDR3 sequence: CASSPTGGSNQPQHF. CDR3 sequence (DNA): TGTGCCAGCTCACCAACCGGGGGTAGCAATCAGCCCCAGCATTTT. Looking up the rest from reference TRBV18 and TRBJ1-5 gives the full variable domain: NAGVMQNPRHLVRRRGQEARLRCSPMKGHSHVYWYRQLPEEGLKFMVYLQKENIIDESGMPKERFSAEFPKEGPSILRIQQVVRGDSAAYFCASSPTGGSNQPQHFGDGTRLSIL.

Only a few counts were recorded for this clone. CDR3 protein: CASSMGLAGVQETQYF. CDR3 nucleotides: TGCGCCAGCAGCATGGGACTAGCGGGAGTGCAGGAGACCCAGTACTTC. The chain has TRBV5-1 and TRBJ2-5; 14 positions match TRBD2. Germline assignment: CDR1 SGHRS and CDR2 YFSETQ. The CDR3 is 16 residues long. The V gene end was trimmed by 4 bases and the J gene end by 5 bases; junction bases not matched to a gene: 7.

The V and J genes are TRBV18 and TRBJ2-1, with D tentatively TRBD2 (6 bases). V dropped 5 bases and J dropped 8 bases, with 22 bases sitting between them. The CDR3 is 16 amino acids. Germline-derived CDR1 and CDR2 are KGHSH and LQKENI. The CDR3 region is CASSSTNGGRPHEQFF. DNA of the CDR3: TGTGCCAGCTCATCAACGAACGGGGGACGGCCCCATGAGCAGTTCTTC.

V and J are TRBV11-3 and TRBJ2-3; tentative D call: TRBD1 (6 bases). V lost 5 bases and J lost 6, with 18 bases in between. The CDR3 spans 15 residues. Germline V lookup: CDR1 SGHNT, CDR2 YENEEA. The CDR3 bases are TGTGCCAGCAGCCTCGGACAGCAGGGTGTGGATACGCAGTATTTT. Protein sequence: CASSLGQQGVDTQYF.

The gene calls are TRBV19 and TRBJ1-5; a possible D gene is TRBD1 (6 bases). Per germline, CDR1 LNHDA and CDR2 SQIVND (reference sequence). The CDR3 totals 13 residues. The V and J ends lost 5 bases and 9 bases respectively, with 14 bases between them. For the CDR3, the DNA is TGTGCCAGTAGTCCTAAACAGGGATCGCCCCAGCATTTT. Protein: CASSPKQGSPQHF.

In this sample, this clone turned up a few times. The chain recombines TRBV2 with TRBJ2-7; the D gene is possibly TRBD1 (5 bases). This CDR3 is 14 amino acids long. The germline gives CDR1 SNHLY, CDR2 FYNNEI. With 2 bases removed from V and 4 bases from J, the gap between germline ends came to 12 bases. The CDR3 DNA sequence: TGTGCCAGCAGTGAACAGGGTGCAGGATACGAGCAGTACTTC. This encodes CASSEQGAGYEQYF.

Details on this clone: The sample has other DNA sequences that encode this CDR3 too. The CDR3, as DNA: TGCAGCGTTGAACTAGCGGGGGGGCCCGGGGAGACCCAGTACTTC. Translated: CSVELAGGPGETQYF. This sequence joins TRBV29-1 and TRBJ2-5, with TRBD2 matching over 12 bases. Looked up from germline, CDR1 is SQVTM and CDR2 is ANQGSEA. The CDR3 consists of 15 residues. After removal of 2 bases from V and 5 bases from J, the junction contained 6 bases not matched to a gene.

Only a few counts were recorded for this clone. The V call is TRBV15, the J call TRBJ2-7; TRBD2 matches at 16 bases. This CDR3 is built from 17 residues. CDR1 and CDR2 (germline): LNHNV, YYDKDF (reference sequence). With V trimmed by 2 bases and J by 7 bases, 8 bases remained unmatched. CDR3 in DNA: TGTGCCACCAGCAGATACGGGACTAGCGGGGGGGCCAGAGAGCAGTACTTC. Translation: CATSRYGTSGGAREQYF.

This chain connects TRBV5-6 to TRBJ2-5; 7 bases align to TRBD2. The ends lost 4 bases at V and 5 bases at J; junction bases unmatched: 11. From germline, CDR1 is SGHDT and CDR2 YYEEEE. The length of the CDR3 is 15 residues. The DNA of the CDR3 is TGTGCCAGCAGCACGGCTGCGGGAGTCCGGGAGACCCAGTACTTC. Translated, it gives CASSTAAGVRETQYF.

This clone was seen a few times. The chain links TRBV5-4 to TRBJ2-5; 9 nucleotides line up with TRBD2. The junction had 7 bases not matched to a gene; V was cut back by 3 bases and J by 4 bases. CDR1 and CDR2 from the germline V gene are SGHNT and YYREEE (reference sequence). This CDR3 comprises 15 residues. CDR3 amino acids: CASSSSHSGRETQYF. In DNA, the CDR3 is TGTGCCAGCAGCTCCTCCCATAGCGGGAGAGAGACCCAGTACTTC.

This clone has more than one count but fewer than ten. CDR3 DNA: TGTGCCAGCAGTTTGGTGGGGCTTCGCACAGATACGCAGTATTTT. This gives the protein CASSLVGLRTDTQYF. V is TRBV28 and J is TRBJ2-3, with D possibly matching TRBD1 (5 bases). Germline CDR1 MDHEN, CDR2 SYDVKM. Between the trimmed V and J ends, which lost 3 bases and 1 base, there was a span of 11 bases. The CDR3 is made up of 15 amino acids.

Here the CDR3 DNA reads TGTGCCAGCAGTGAAGCGTGGGCAGGGGGTGTCTCTGGGGCCAACGTCCTGACTTTC. Amino acid sequence: CASSEAWAGGVSGANVLTF. V is TRBV6-1 and J is TRBJ2-6, with 7 bases lining up with TRBD1. V was pared by 0 bases and J by 0 bases, with 8 bases of the junction left unmatched. This CDR3 region has 19 residues. CDR1 and CDR2 from the germline V gene are MNHNS and SASEGT.

Many counts were recorded for this clone. The chain combines TRBV7-9 with TRBJ1-4; D is ambiguous. The CDR3 sequence is 15 residues long. The V gene's germline CDR1 is SEHNR and CDR2 FQNEAQ (reference sequence). V lost 5 bases and J lost 3, with 13 bases in between. In DNA, the CDR3 is TGTGCCAGCAGCCCCCGGAGGGTAGCTAATGAAAAACTGTTTTTT. As protein: CASSPRRVANEKLFF.

The rearrangement uses TRBV30 and TRBJ1-1; D gene unclear. CDR3 size: 15 residues. Deletions cut 3 bases from V and 6 bases from J, with 20 bases between. CDR1 is GTSNPN and CDR2 is SVGIG in the germline V gene (reference sequence). CDR3: CAWSLYRDGSSEAFF. CDR3 nucleotides: TGTGCCTGGAGCCTATACCGGGATGGGAGCTCTGAAGCTTTCTTT.

About this clone: This clone may be a read error of a much larger clone one base away. The chain recombines TRBV9 with TRBJ2-5, with 13 bases that match TRBD2. Trimming removed 4 bases from V and 5 bases from J; junction bases left unmatched: 2. This CDR3 has 14 residues. CDR1 and CDR2 from the germline V gene are SGDLS and YYNGEE. CDR3 nucleotide sequence: TGTGCCAGCAGCCCGGGACTAGCGGGGGAGACCCAGTACTTC. Translating gives CASSPGLAGETQYF.

This clone showed up just a few times. The chain employs TRBV10-3 and TRBJ2-3; D is perhaps TRBD2 (7 bases). V was trimmed by 8 bases and J by 1 base, leaving 25 bases between them. The germline CDR1 and CDR2 sequences are ENHRY and SYGVKD. The CDR3 has 18 residues. The DNA of the CDR3 is TGTGCCATCGGCAGTGGAGTGGGGGGGCAGTTGGGCACAGATACGCAGTATTTT. Translating it yields CAIGSGVGGQLGTDTQYF.

This clone turned up a few times. The chain carries TRBV7-2 and TRBJ2-1; D gene ambiguous. Germline-derived CDR1 and CDR2 are SGHTA and FQGNSA. This CDR3 is built from 17 residues. With 1 base removed from V and 0 bases from J, the gap between germline ends came to 13 bases. Written as DNA, the CDR3 is TGTGCCAGCAGCTTAGAAGTTTGGCGGAGCTCCTACAATGAGCAGTTCTTC. It specifies CASSLEVWRSSYNEQFF.

This clone has at least ten counts. The chain couples TRBV5-4 to TRBJ1-1; D ambiguous. The V gene lost 2 bases and the J gene lost 0 bases, with 8 bases spanning the gap. This CDR3 is built from 14 residues. From germline, CDR1 is SGHNT and CDR2 YYREEE (reference sequence). CDR3 coding DNA: TGTGCCAGCAGCTTTGGAGGGATGAACACTGAAGCTTTCTTT. This codes for CASSFGGMNTEAFF.

This clone was seen only a few times. This chain uses TRBV29-1 with TRBJ1-1, with D hard to call. The CDR3 has 15 residues. V lost 8 bases and J lost 1, with 20 bases in between. The V gene's germline CDR1 is SQVTM and CDR2 ANQGSEA. The DNA of the CDR3 is TGCAGCAGTACCGGGTCTACCGAAGGGAACACTGAAGCTTTCTTT. Amino acid sequence: CSSTGSTEGNTEAFF.

This clone came up a few times. Different DNA sequences within this sample yield the same CDR3. The gene calls are TRBV6-5 and TRBJ2-3, with D unclear. V gave up 2 bases and J gave up 1 base, with 4 bases separating them. Germline values: CDR1 MNHEY, CDR2 SVGAGI. The CDR3 length is 13 residues. The CDR3 coding sequence is TGTGCCAGCAGTTACCCGGGCACAGATACGCAGTATTTT. It yields the protein CASSYPGTDTQYF.

The rearrangement joins TRBV2 to TRBJ2-3, with 14 nucleotides matching TRBD2. This CDR3 contains 16 residues. From germline, CDR1 is SNHLY and CDR2 FYNNEI. V lost 4 bases and J lost 2; bases outside the gene matches: 2. The CDR3 DNA is TGTGCCAGCAGTGTGACTAGCGGGGGGGACACAGATACGCAGTATTTT. Translation: CASSVTSGGDTDTQYF.

This clone was detected only a few times. The rearrangement uses TRBV4-2 and TRBJ2-2; no reliable D call. The germline V gene has CDR1 LGHNA and CDR2 YNFKEQ. CDR3 length equals 15 residues. Trimming shortened V by 0 bases and J by 5 bases, and 10 bases separated the two germline ends. The CDR3 reads CASSQDTLRTGELFF. The CDR3, as DNA: TGTGCCAGCAGCCAAGATACCCTGCGTACCGGGGAGCTGTTTTTT.

This clone has just a few counts. This chain connects TRBV30 to TRBJ1-2, with D perhaps matching TRBD1 (5 bases). Per the germline V gene, CDR1 is GTSNPN and CDR2 is SVGIG (reference sequence). V was cut by 0 bases and J by 4 bases, with 18 bases left in between. The length of the CDR3 is 16 residues. The CDR3 here is CAWSVRHSGASYGYTF. As DNA, the CDR3 is TGTGCCTGGAGTGTACGACACAGTGGGGCTTCCTATGGCTACACCTTC. The whole variable domain, remainder taken from reference TRBV30 and TRBJ1-2, is SQTIHQWPATLVQPVGSPLSLECTVEGTSNPNLYWYRQAAGRGLQLLFYSVGIGQISSEVPQNLSASRPQDRQFILSSKKLLLSDSGFYLCAWSVRHSGASYGYTFGSGTRLTVV.

For this clone: This may arise from a read error, as a much more abundant clone is one base away. The chain links TRBV7-7 to TRBJ2-7, with TRBD1 identical over 8 bases. CDR1 SSHAT and CDR2 FNYEAQ come from the germline V gene (reference sequence). V trimming: 4 bases; J trimming: 3 bases; junction bases outside the gene matches: 2. The CDR3 covers 13 residues. The CDR3 region is CASSYDRGYEQYF. DNA for the CDR3: TGTGCCAGCAGCTACGACAGGGGCTACGAGCAGTACTTC.

The chain uses TRBV6-5 and TRBJ1-4, with TRBD1 as a possible D gene (6 bases). Germline values: CDR1 MNHEY, CDR2 SVGAGI. V shed 10 bases and J shed 7 bases, with 19 bases lying between them. The CDR3 consists of 14 residues. The CDR3 loop is CATRGGGNIEKLFF. The CDR3 DNA follows: TGTGCCACCAGAGGGGGTGGGAATATTGAAAAACTGTTTTTT.

The chain recombines TRBV19 with TRBJ2-3, with D possibly being TRBD2 (6 bases). V was pared by 7 bases and J by 3 bases, with 23 bases between. Per the germline V gene, CDR1 is LNHDA and CDR2 is SQIVND (reference sequence). The CDR3 sequence is 17 residues long. The CDR3 protein is CASTSPLKEGQTDTQYF. The CDR3, as DNA: TGTGCCAGTACCTCCCCCCTCAAGGAGGGGCAGACAGATACGCAGTATTTT.

This chain links TRBV29-1 with TRBJ1-3; no clear D gene. The CDR3 length is 12 residues. The V gene's germline CDR1 is SQVTM and CDR2 ANQGSEA. V lost 3 bases, J lost 4 bases, and 7 bases lay in between. The CDR3 nucleotides read TGCAGCGTTGATAGTGCCGGAAACACCATATATTTT. Encoded protein: CSVDSAGNTIYF. The full variable domain, with the rest looked up from reference TRBV29-1 and TRBJ1-3, is SAVISQKPSRDICQRGTSLTIQCQVDSQVTMMFWYRQQPGQSLTLIATANQGSEATYESGFVIDKFPISRPNLTFSTLTVSNMSPEDSSIYLCSVDSAGNTIYFGEGSWLTVV.

The V call is TRBV2, the J call TRBJ2-4, with 8 nucleotides matching TRBD1. Germline CDR1 SNHLY, CDR2 FYNNEI. The ends lost 3 bases at V and 6 bases at J; junction bases unmatched: 10. There are 16 residues in the CDR3. CDR3 protein: CASSEGTGQTGNIQYF. The CDR3 nucleotides read TGTGCCAGCAGTGAGGGGACAGGACAAACGGGAAACATTCAGTACTTC.

The chain links TRBV29-1 to TRBJ2-7, with TRBD2 matching over 7 bases. This CDR3 is built from 14 residues. CDR1 SQVTM and CDR2 ANQGSEA come from the germline V gene. V lost 4 bases, J lost 2 bases, and 8 bases stayed unmatched. In nucleotides, the CDR3 is TGCAGCGTTGGACCCAAAGCGGGGACCTACGAGCAGTACTTC. This sequence encodes CSVGPKAGTYEQYF.